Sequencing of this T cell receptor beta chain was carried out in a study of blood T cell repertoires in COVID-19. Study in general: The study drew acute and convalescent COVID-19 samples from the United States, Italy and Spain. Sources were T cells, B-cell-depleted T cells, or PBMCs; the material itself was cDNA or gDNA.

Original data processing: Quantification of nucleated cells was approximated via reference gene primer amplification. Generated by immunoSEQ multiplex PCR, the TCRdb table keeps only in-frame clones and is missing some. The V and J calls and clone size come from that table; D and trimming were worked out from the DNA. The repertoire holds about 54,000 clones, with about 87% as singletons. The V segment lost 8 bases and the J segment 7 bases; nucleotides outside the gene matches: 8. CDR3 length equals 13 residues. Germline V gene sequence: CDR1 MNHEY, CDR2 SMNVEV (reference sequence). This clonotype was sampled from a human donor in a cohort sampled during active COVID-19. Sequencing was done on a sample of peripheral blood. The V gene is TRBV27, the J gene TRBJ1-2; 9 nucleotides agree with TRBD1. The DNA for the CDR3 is TGTGCCAGCTCTCTACAGGGGGCTAGTGGCTACACCTTC. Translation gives CASSLQGASGYTF.